Listed below are T cell receptor beta chains from one sample, sequenced in a study. TCRdb analysed the 5' RACE reads with MiXCR anew, one entry per CDR3 protein. The sample has under 45,000 distinct CDR3 sequences, less than 25% seen once; the top ten hold just over 4%. The material sequenced was Tregs sorted from blood. The receptors shown here come from a female donor with breast cancer. Each CDR3 is given with its conserved first and last residue. D genes are given only for firm matches. Clone size is given for some rows only: seen once, a few or many times, or a class if the clone is expanded.

>TRBV28|.|TRBJ2-3|TRBD2
CASSLVAGGGDTQYF
TGTGCCAGCAGTTTAGTGGCGGGAGGTGGAGATACGCAGTATTTT
>TRBV20-1|many|TRBJ1-2|TRBD1
CSASTRRGRNYGYTF
TGCAGTGCTAGTACCAGGAGGGGGCGGAACTATGGCTACACCTTC
>TRBV7-6|.|TRBJ2-5|.
CASSLARETQYF
TGTGCCAGCTCCCTAGCGAGGGAGACCCAGTACTTC
>TRBV7-2|few|TRBJ2-2|.
CASSRGGYTGELFF
TGTGCCAGCAGCCGAGGGGGATACACCGGGGAGCTGTTTTTT
>TRBV6-1|.|TRBJ1-1|TRBD1
CASTQGQGAEAFF
TGTGCCAGCACCCAGGGACAGGGGGCTGAAGCTTTCTTT
>TRBV5-1|.|TRBJ2-5|.
CASSPREEETQYF
TGCGCCAGCAGCCCGAGGGAGGAAGAGACCCAGTACTTC
>TRBV7-9|few|TRBJ2-7|TRBD2
CASSSAGERPYEQYF
TGTGCCAGCAGTTCAGCGGGAGAACGGCCCTACGAGCAGTACTTC
>TRBV14|many|TRBJ2-7|.
CASSHANTYEQYF
TGTGCCAGCAGCCATGCCAATACCTACGAGCAGTACTTC
>TRBV20-1|few|TRBJ2-1|TRBD2
CSASGGSGRHNEQFF
TGCAGTGCTAGTGGAGGTAGCGGGAGACACAATGAGCAGTTCTTC
>TRBV5-1|few|TRBJ1-2|TRBD1
CASSSSSGQGLLYGYTF
TGCGCCAGCAGCTCCTCCAGTGGACAGGGGCTCCTCTATGGCTACACCTTC
>TRBV9|few|TRBJ2-7|TRBD2
CASSSSGDSYEQYF
TGTGCCAGCAGCTCGAGCGGGGACTCCTACGAGCAGTACTTC
>TRBV7-2|.|TRBJ2-1|TRBD2
CASSLTPGLAGGRPTYNEQFF
TGTGCCAGCAGCTTAACTCCGGGACTAGCGGGAGGGAGGCCTACCTACAATGAGCAGTTCTTC
>TRBV12-3/TRBV12-4|many|TRBJ2-1|.
CASAQGIEQFF
TGTGCCAGCGCTCAGGGGATTGAGCAGTTCTTC
>TRBV6-1|many|TRBJ2-5|TRBD2
CASSEGLAGGETQYF
TGTGCCAGCAGTGAGGGACTAGCGGGTGGAGAGACCCAGTACTTC
>TRBV5-1|few|TRBJ2-5|.
CASSLDGSPGETQYF
TGCGCCAGCAGCTTGGACGGCAGCCCGGGAGAGACCCAGTACTTC
>TRBV29-1|many|TRBJ1-3|.
CSVLSHRDSGNTIYF
TGCAGCGTTTTAAGTCACCGCGACTCTGGAAACACCATATATTTT
>TRBV30|.|TRBJ2-7|.
CAWTKKGLGAYEQYF
TGTGCCTGGACTAAAAAGGGCCTAGGGGCCTACGAGCAGTACTTC
>TRBV15|.|TRBJ2-2|.
CATSRDLETGELFF
TGTGCCACCAGCAGAGATCTCGAAACCGGGGAGCTGTTTTTT
>TRBV3-1|.|TRBJ1-1|.
CASLGRGNTEAFF
TGTGCCAGCCTGGGACGGGGGAACACTGAAGCTTTCTTT
>TRBV12-3/TRBV12-4|.|TRBJ2-5|TRBD2
CASSHSGKLQETQNF
TGTGCCAGCAGCCATAGCGGGAAGCTACAAGAGACCCAGAACTTC
>TRBV14|few|TRBJ2-5|.
CASSQGLAMQETQYF
TGTGCCAGCAGCCAAGGGTTAGCAATGCAAGAGACCCAGTACTTC
>TRBV7-9|few|TRBJ2-1|.
CASSQFHGSYNEQFF
TGTGCCAGCAGCCAGTTCCACGGATCCTACAATGAGCAGTTCTTC
>TRBV5-4|few|TRBJ1-1|.
CASNGGQNTEAFF
TGTGCCAGTAATGGGGGCCAGAACACTGAAGCTTTCTTT